This TCR beta chain came from a study of T-cell memory formation after mild COVID-19. This clonotype was seen just once. Antigen unknown. V dropped 4 bases and J dropped 2; count of bases not matched to a gene: 15. CDR1 SGHRS and CDR2 YFSETQ come from the germline V gene. There are 19 residues in the CDR3. The TCR alpha and TCR beta cDNA libraries, bearing sample barcodes and UMIs, were generated by 5'RACE using constant-segment primers. TCRdb re-analysed the 5' RACE reads in MiXCR, keeping a single row per CDR3 protein. Of approximately 580,000 distinct CDR3 sequences in the sample, around 21% are singletons; the top ten hold around 13%. Regarding the study as a whole: Mainly in CM and EM were contracting CD4+ clones; CD8+ were in EMRA.

V gene TRBV5-1 combines with J gene TRBJ2-1; 10 positions agree with TRBD1. The sequence derives from an adult woman who had mild COVID-19 (a few samples of this study predate the infection). Cell type and time point are not known. Sequenced sample: PBMCs or a T cell subset sorted from them (not recorded which). CDR3: CASSLHGTGARPPYNEQFF. The CDR3 DNA is TGCGCCAGCAGCCTACACGGGACAGGGGCTAGACCCCCCTACAATGAGCAGTTCTTC.